This T cell receptor (beta chain) was retrieved from a study of blood T cell repertoires in COVID-19. In the study overall: Sites across the United States, Italy and Spain contributed samples from acute and convalescent COVID-19. The cDNA or gDNA used as material had been derived from T cells, B-cell-depleted T cells, or PBMCs.

Per the authors' pipeline: For nucleated cells, counts were estimated from reference gene primer amplification. The repertoire was sequenced with immunoSEQ multiplex PCR; TCRdb's copy has only in-frame clones and lacks some. From that table come the V and J calls and clone size; the DNA was used to work out D and trimming. The data hold 85,000 to 95,000 clones, with approximately 92% observed a single time. There are 15 residues in the CDR3. V was clipped by 5 bases and J by 3 bases; unmatched bases: 4. The V gene's germline CDR1 is LNHNV and CDR2 YYDKDF (reference sequence). This TCR derives from a woman older than 75 with active COVID-19. J is TRBJ1-4 and V is TRBV15, with 9 positions matching TRBD1. The sample comprised peripheral blood. The chain's CDR3 is CATSRDRAPNEKLFF. As DNA, the CDR3 is TGTGCCACCAGCCGGGACAGGGCGCCTAATGAAAAACTGTTTTTT.